These 23 T cell receptor beta chains share one sample of origin, sequenced in a study of T-cell memory formation after mild COVID-19. In TCRdb, the 5' RACE reads were re-called with MiXCR into one record per CDR3 protein. In the table there are 200,000 to 250,000 distinct CDR3 sequences, roughly 9.4% of which are singletons. Sequences were obtained from PBMCs or a T cell subset sorted from them (not recorded which). The source is a man aged 18 to 29 who had mild COVID-19 (a few samples of this study predate the infection). Cell type and time point are not known.

For the CDR3, the DNA is TGTGCCAGCACCTTGCCTAGTGTAGAGCAGTTCTTC. Translated: CASTLPSVEQFF. V gene TRBV7-9 combines with J gene TRBJ2-1; no firm D call. CDR1 and CDR2 (germline): SEHNR, FQNEAQ (reference sequence). The CDR3 covers 12 residues. Trimming pared 7 bases from V and 10 bases from J, leaving 14 bases between.

This clonotype was counted many times. The CDR3 loop reads CASSPGRDTQYF. CDR3 DNA sequence: TGCGCCAGCAGCCCAGGGAGAGATACGCAGTATTTT. The chain recombines TRBV5-1 with TRBJ2-3; perhaps D is TRBD1 or TRBD2 (5 bases each). V gave up 4 bases and J gave up 5 bases, with 8 bases separating them. The CDR3 has 12 amino acids. Germline CDR1 SGHRS, CDR2 YFSETQ.

A few counts support this clonotype. The V and J genes are TRBV9 and TRBJ2-3; 8 bases are a match to TRBD2. CDR3 length: 15 amino acids. Germline CDR1 is SGDLS and CDR2 is YYNGEE. J was trimmed by 1 base and V by 1 base; bases with no gene match: 2. The DNA for the CDR3 is TGTGCCAGCAGCGTATCGGGGGGGGGCACAGATACGCAGTATTTT. Translation gives CASSVSGGGTDTQYF.

CDR3 amino acids: CASSRSGASTDTQYF. The CDR3 DNA is TGTGCCAGCAGCCGGAGCGGGGCGTCCACAGATACGCAGTATTTT. The chain joins TRBV5-4 to TRBJ2-3, with 7 nucleotides matching TRBD2. Per the germline V gene, CDR1 is SGHNT and CDR2 is YYREEE (reference sequence). CDR3 length: 15 residues. V lost 4 bases, J lost 2 bases, and 7 bases stayed unmatched.

This chain connects TRBV6-1 to TRBJ1-1; 9 bases agree with TRBD1. V was pared by 10 bases and J by 2 bases, with 8 bases of the junction left unmatched. This CDR3 has 14 amino acids. CDR1 and CDR2 from the germline V gene are MNHNS and SASEGT. The CDR3 loop reads CATRGTGFNTEAFF. The CDR3 region has the DNA TGTGCCACCCGCGGGACAGGGTTTAACACTGAAGCTTTCTTT.

In this sample, this clonotype turned up many times. The rearrangement uses TRBV4-3 and TRBJ1-6; D may be TRBD1 (6 bases). Germline CDR1 reads LGHNA; CDR2 reads YSLEER. V lost 2 bases and J 8 bases, leaving 16 bases between the germline ends. The CDR3 has 16 amino acids. CDR3 nucleotides: TGCGCCAGCAGCCAAATTCAGGGGCCAAGGGATTCACCCCTCCACTTT. Amino acids: CASSQIQGPRDSPLHF.

The V and J genes are TRBV4-1 and TRBJ2-3; D remains ambiguous. In germline, CDR1 is MGHRA, CDR2 YSYEKL. V lost 2 bases to trimming and J lost 0 bases, with 3 bases between them. The CDR3 spans 13 residues. In DNA, the CDR3 is TGCGCCAGCAGCCAACTTAGCACAGATACGCAGTATTTT. Protein sequence: CASSQLSTDTQYF.

The V gene is TRBV28, the J gene TRBJ2-3, with 7 bases identical to TRBD1. The V and J ends lost 4 bases and 4 bases, in that order; junction bases with no gene match: 8. The CDR3 has 15 amino acids. The germline CDR1 and CDR2 sequences are MDHEN and SYDVKM. The CDR3 loop is CASSSDREGADTQYF. The CDR3, as DNA: TGTGCCAGCAGTTCAGACAGGGAAGGGGCAGATACGCAGTATTTT.

This clonotype was observed a handful of times. The rearrangement joins TRBV7-2 to TRBJ1-2, with 7 bases identical to TRBD1. Germline CDR1 reads SGHTA; CDR2 reads FQGNSA. V lost 3 bases and J lost 2; bases outside the gene matches: 9. The CDR3 consists of 16 residues. This chain's CDR3 is CASSFIHRGSNYGYTF. CDR3 DNA sequence: TGTGCCAGCAGCTTTATACACAGGGGCTCCAACTATGGCTACACCTTC.

There are a few counts of this clonotype. A junction boundary mismatches the germline segment, possibly from a read error. CDR3 region: CASSLAGAANPGELFF. The CDR3 region has the DNA TGTGCCAGCAGCTTAGCTGGTGCCGCGAACCCCGGGGAGCTGTTTTTT. The rearrangement uses TRBV7-2 and TRBJ2-2; D uncertain. This CDR3 spans 16 amino acids. Germline V lookup: CDR1 SGHTA, CDR2 FQGNSA.

This clonotype appeared a few times. The gene calls are TRBV30 and TRBJ2-7; 7 nucleotides agree with TRBD1. Germline CDR1 reads GTSNPN; CDR2 reads SVGIG (reference sequence). The CDR3 extends over 13 amino acids. The J segment lost 2 bases and the V segment lost 3 bases, leaving 4 bases of the junction unmatched. The CDR3 DNA reads as TGTGCCTGGAGCGCTGGGACAGCCTACGAGCAGTACTTC. Translating gives CAWSAGTAYEQYF.

This clonotype came up once. The chain couples TRBV7-2 to TRBJ2-7; 8 nucleotides match TRBD1. The CDR3 extends over 15 amino acids. Losses at the gene ends were 3 bases for V and 5 bases for J; bases not matched to a gene: 9. CDR1 and CDR2 from the germline V gene are SGHTA and FQGNSA. The CDR3 nucleotides are TGTGCCAGCAGCTTCGGAGCCAGGGGGCAGAACGAGCAGTACTTC. Encoded protein: CASSFGARGQNEQYF.

This clonotype was seen more than once but under ten times. The V gene is TRBV10-3, the J gene TRBJ2-2, with D hard to call. From germline, CDR1 is ENHRY and CDR2 SYGVKD. V was shortened by 7 bases and J by 0 bases, with 6 bases between the two germline ends. The CDR3 runs to 13 residues. CDR3: CAIIAANTGELFF. CDR3 DNA: TGTGCCATCATTGCTGCGAACACCGGGGAGCTGTTTTTT.

The chain combines TRBV20-1 with TRBJ1-4; a possible D gene is TRBD1 (6 bases). This CDR3 spans 14 amino acids. Germline V gene data show CDR1 as DFQATT and CDR2 as SNEGSKA (reference sequence). The V end was cut by 6 bases, the J end by 7 bases, with 18 bases between. CDR3 nucleotide sequence: TGCAGTGCCTCCCTCGGGGGCGCCAGTGAAAAACTGTTTTTT. Its translation: CSASLGGASEKLFF.

This clonotype was picked up many times. Written as DNA, the CDR3 is TGCGCCAGCAGCCAAGAAAACTCCGGCTACGAGCAGTACGTC. Encoded protein: CASSQENSGYEQYV. J is TRBJ2-7 and V is TRBV4-1, with no clear D. The length of the CDR3 is 14 residues. The V end lost 0 bases, the J end lost 3 bases, and 9 bases lay between the germline ends. CDR1 and CDR2 (germline): MGHRA, YSYEKL.

This clonotype showed up many times. At one boundary the junction diverges from the germline segment, which might be a read error. J is TRBJ2-5 and V is TRBV4-2, with TRBD2 matching over 11 bases. This CDR3 contains 16 residues. Germline-derived CDR1 and CDR2 are LGHNA and YNFKEQ. DNA of the CDR3: TGTGCCAGCAGCCAAGAGCCGACTAGCGGGGCCGCTAAAGTGATCTTC. Translation gives CASSQEPTSGAAKVIF.

This chain connects TRBV5-1 to TRBJ1-1; 8 bases are a match to TRBD1. The germline V gene has CDR1 SGHRS and CDR2 YFSETQ. The V gene end was trimmed by 3 bases and the J gene end by 6 bases; junction bases not matched to a gene: 1. The CDR3 is 12 amino acids. The CDR3 reads CASSWTGPEAFF. CDR3 bases: TGCGCCAGCAGCTGGACAGGGCCTGAAGCTTTCTTT.

V usage is TRBV7-2 and J usage is TRBJ2-2; D assignment may be TRBD1 or TRBD2 (5 bases each). V was cut by 4 bases and J by 4 bases, with 13 bases left in between. This CDR3 is built from 15 residues. The germline V gene encodes CDR1 SGHTA and CDR2 FQGNSA. CDR3 sequence (DNA): TGTGCCAGCAGCTGGGTCGGGGCTCGCACCGGGGAGCTGTTTTTT. It specifies CASSWVGARTGELFF. Full variable domain (outside the CDR3, taken from reference TRBV7-2 and TRBJ2-2): GAGVSQSPSNKVTEKGKDVELRCDPISGHTALYWYRQSLGQGLEFLIYFQGNSAPDKSGLPSDRFSAERTGGSVSTLTIQRTQQEDSAVYLCASSWVGARTGELFFGEGSRLTVL.

This clonotype was seen a handful of times. This sequence joins TRBV5-6 and TRBJ1-2, with a tentative D call TRBD1 (6 bases). The CDR3 runs to 14 residues. The germline V gene has CDR1 SGHDT and CDR2 YYEEEE. Trimming pared 4 bases from V and 3 bases from J, leaving 13 bases between. As DNA, the CDR3 is TGTGCCAGCAGCCGGGGACACTTAGACTATGGCTACACCTTC. Translation gives CASSRGHLDYGYTF.

This clonotype turned up a few times. The rearrangement joins TRBV9 to TRBJ2-4; TRBD1 agrees at 10 bases. Trimming cost V 3 bases and J 2 bases; bases outside gene matches: 5. Germline CDR1 reads SGDLS; CDR2 reads YYNGEE. The CDR3 consists of 16 residues. In nucleotides, the CDR3 is TGTGCCAGCAGCGCCGGGACAGGGGTCTCCAAAAACATTCAGTACTTC. This gives the protein CASSAGTGVSKNIQYF.

This chain uses TRBV6-5 with TRBJ2-1; either TRBD1 or TRBD2 may supply D (5 bases each). The germline gives CDR1 MNHEY, CDR2 SVGAGI. This CDR3 is 15 amino acids long. V dropped 7 bases and J dropped 1 base, with 14 bases sitting between them. The CDR3 reads CASNPGRASYNEQFF. CDR3 nucleotide sequence: TGTGCCAGCAACCCAGGGAGAGCATCCTACAATGAGCAGTTCTTC.

The V gene is TRBV27, the J gene TRBJ2-5; 9 bases are shared with TRBD1. J lost 4 bases, V lost 5 bases, and 5 bases had no gene match. Per the germline V gene, CDR1 is MNHEY and CDR2 is SMNVEV (reference sequence). There are 14 residues in the CDR3. CDR3 nucleotide sequence: TGTGCCAGCAGTCCTAGGACAGGGGTAGAGACCCAGTACTTC. Protein: CASSPRTGVETQYF.

The V call is TRBV4-1, the J call TRBJ2-7, with 8 bases identical to TRBD1. V gave up 3 bases and J gave up 2 bases; unmatched junction bases: 0. Per the germline V gene, CDR1 is MGHRA and CDR2 is YSYEKL. CDR3 size: 13 residues. CDR3 coding DNA: TGCGCCAGCAGCCAGGACAGGGCCTACGAGCAGTACGTC. Translating gives CASSQDRAYEQYV.